The 14 T cell receptor beta chains below come from one sample, sequenced in a study of blood T cell repertoires in COVID-19. Sequencing was performed with immunoSEQ multiplex PCR; in TCRdb, only in-frame clones are kept and a portion is missing. This sample has under 250,000 clones, with around 78% found just once. Sequencing was performed on peripheral blood. The receptors derive from a woman aged 70-85 years with active or convalescent COVID-19.

The rearrangement joins TRBV15 to TRBJ1-2, with D tentatively TRBD1 (6 bases). Trimming took off 1 base at V and 6 bases at J, with 18 bases between the two ends. Per germline, CDR1 LNHNV and CDR2 YYDKDF (reference sequence). The CDR3 runs 16 residues. CDR3 in DNA: TGTGCCACCAGCAGAGCCCTGGGGGAGGGGGAGGATGGCTACACCTTC. Protein: CATSRALGEGEDGYTF.

This chain uses TRBV5-1 with TRBJ2-2; 7 nucleotides agree with TRBD2. Losses at the gene ends were 4 bases for V and 1 base for J; bases not matched to a gene: 7. Looked up from germline, CDR1 is SGHRS and CDR2 is YFSETQ. The CDR3 length is 16 residues. The CDR3 is CASSGRASGNTGELFF. DNA of the CDR3: TGCGCCAGCAGCGGGAGGGCTAGCGGGAACACCGGGGAGCTGTTTTTT.

The chain joins TRBV4-2 to TRBJ2-7; 10 bases match TRBD2. This CDR3 has 17 amino acids. Looked up from germline, CDR1 is LGHNA and CDR2 is YNFKEQ. V gave up 0 bases and J gave up 1 base; unmatched junction bases: 6. The chain's CDR3 is CASSQDLASGSSYEQYF. The CDR3 nucleotides are TGTGCCAGCAGCCAAGATCTTGCTAGCGGGAGTTCCTACGAGCAGTACTTC.

The gene calls are TRBV7-2 and TRBJ2-3; tentatively, D is TRBD2 (5 bases). CDR1 is SGHTA and CDR2 is FQGNSA in the germline V gene. The CDR3 extends over 16 amino acids. V gave up 7 bases and J gave up 0 bases, with 17 bases separating them. CDR3 sequence reads: CASTSRGVASTDTQYF. In nucleotides, the CDR3 is TGTGCCAGCACTAGCCGTGGCGTTGCTAGCACAGATACGCAGTATTTT.

The chain joins TRBV30 to TRBJ2-1; 8 nucleotides agree with TRBD2. This CDR3 comprises 13 residues. Germline V CDR1 and CDR2: GTSNPN, SVGIG (reference sequence). V dropped 3 bases and J dropped 9; count of bases not matched to a gene: 7. DNA for the CDR3: TGTGCCTGGAGGGTTGTAGCGGGAACTGAGCAGTTCTTC. It encodes CAWRVVAGTEQFF.

The chain combines TRBV5-1 with TRBJ1-2; the D is unclear. Germline V CDR1 and CDR2: SGHRS, YFSETQ. This CDR3 region has 15 residues. The V gene lost 1 base and the J gene lost 0 bases, with 10 bases spanning the gap. The CDR3 region has the DNA TGCGCCAGCAGCTTGCAACAGCCTTCTAACTATGGCTACACCTTC. Residues: CASSLQQPSNYGYTF.

The chain employs TRBV28 and TRBJ1-2; D possibly corresponds to TRBD1 (5 bases). CDR3 length: 14 amino acids. V was trimmed by 5 bases and J by 6 bases, leaving 16 bases between them. CDR1 and CDR2 (germline): MDHEN, SYDVKM. The CDR3: CASSLIPQAHGYTF. DNA for the CDR3: TGTGCCAGCAGTCTCATCCCACAGGCCCATGGCTACACCTTC.

In this sample, this clone turned up once. V gene TRBV5-4 combines with J gene TRBJ2-3; no definite D call. Germline V gives CDR1 SGHNT, CDR2 YYREEE (reference sequence). V was pared by 3 bases and J by 6 bases, with 17 bases between. The CDR3 loop spans 15 amino acids. The CDR3 here is CASSSSTLRQDTQYF. Written as DNA, the CDR3 is TGTGCCAGCAGCTCTAGTACCCTTCGCCAGGATACGCAGTATTTT. The full variable domain, in which reference TRBV5-4 and TRBJ2-3 provide the parts outside the CDR3, is ETGVTQSPTHLIKTRGQQVTLRCSSQSGHNTVSWYQQALGQGPQFIFQYYREEENGRGNFPPRFSGLQFPNYSSELNVNALELDDSALYLCASSSSTLRQDTQYFGPGTRLTVL.

The rearrangement links TRBV21-1 to TRBJ1-2; the table gives TRBD1 as D, unverified against the DNA. TRBV21-1 is marked as a pseudogene. There are 16 residues in the CDR3. The CDR3 coding sequence is TGTGCCAGCAGCAAACGTAGGAACAGGGTTTGCTATGGCTACACCTTC. It specifies CASSKRRNRVCYGYTF.

This chain uses TRBV7-9 with TRBJ1-2; 8 bases line up with TRBD1. V lost 8 bases and J lost 4; bases outside the gene matches: 6. The CDR3 totals 13 residues. In germline, CDR1 is SEHNR, CDR2 FQNEAQ (reference sequence). For the CDR3, the DNA is TGTGCCAGCGCAACCGGGACAGGCTATGGCTACACCTTC. It codes for CASATGTGYGYTF.

This sequence joins TRBV28 and TRBJ1-1; D is ambiguous. Germline values: CDR1 MDHEN, CDR2 SYDVKM. The CDR3 has 13 amino acids. V was cut by 6 bases and J by 0 bases, with 8 bases left in between. The CDR3 protein is CASSSGVNTEAFF. The CDR3 DNA follows: TGTGCCAGCAGCTCCGGGGTGAACACTGAAGCTTTCTTT.

V gene TRBV21-1 combines with J gene TRBJ1-2; the D call in the table, TRBD1, was not verified against the DNA. TRBV21-1 is recorded as a pseudogene. The CDR3 is 12 amino acids. This CDR3 is CASGPRGQGYTF. The CDR3 nucleotides read TGTGCCAGCGGTCCCAGGGGGCAGGGCTACACCTTC.

The chain combines TRBV9 with TRBJ2-1; 8 nucleotides align to TRBD2. Germline assignment: CDR1 SGDLS and CDR2 YYNGEE. V lost 6 bases, J lost 4 bases, and 9 bases stayed unmatched. The CDR3 loop spans 15 amino acids. CDR3 residues: CASNLRGDLYNEQFF. CDR3 sequence (DNA): TGTGCCAGCAACTTGCGGGGGGACCTATACAATGAGCAGTTCTTC.

V gene TRBV7-9 combines with J gene TRBJ2-5; 8 nucleotides align to TRBD2. V trimming: 1 base; J trimming: 5 bases; junction bases outside the gene matches: 15. Germline CDR1 and CDR2: SEHNR and FQNEAQ (reference sequence). CDR3 length: 18 residues. CDR3 in amino acids: CASSLEVGLVSLAETQYF. The CDR3 nucleotides are TGTGCCAGCAGCTTAGAGGTGGGACTAGTCTCTCTGGCGGAGACCCAGTACTTC.